This T cell receptor beta chain appears in the sequencing data of a study of patients and donors after allogeneic stem cell transplantation. The germline CDR1 and CDR2 sequences are SGHRS and YFSETQ. Trimming took off 3 bases at V and 0 bases at J, with 19 bases between the two ends. CDR3 size: 18 residues. This clonotype was picked up a small number of times. One entry per CDR3 protein results from TCRdb running MiXCR on the RT-PCR reads. The sample records 800,000 to 1,000,000 distinct CDR3 sequences, around 17% being singletons. Sequenced sample: blood, either unsorted or a sorted T cell fraction (not recorded which). The chain combines TRBV5-1 with TRBJ2-1; TRBD2 might be the D (6 bases). This receptor was identified in a human donor who was either an allogeneic HSCT recipient or a stem cell or donor lymphocyte infusion donor (not recorded which). It is not recorded whose cells these are; they may come from a transplant donor. The DNA for the CDR3 is TGCGCCAGCAGCTGGGGGGACCCGGGACTCTACTCCTACAATGAGCAGTTCTTC. It codes for CASSWGDPGLYSYNEQFF.